This T cell receptor beta chain came from a study of T cell responses to AZD1222 COVID-19 vaccine. Study results and caveats: Baseline serology detected seropositivity in only 5 to 7 AZD1222 recipients.

Second-dose intervals of approximately 4 or approximately 12 weeks were pooled. Points on this clone: Its antigen is unknown.

Repertoires were generated with immunoSEQ multiplex PCR, while TCRdb's copy carries only in-frame clones and drops some. The profile shows 150,000 or so clones, more than 85% of them singletons. The clonotype was recovered from an adult who received the AZD1222 COVID-19 vaccine. The sample here was peripheral blood, taken 28 days after the second AZD1222 dose.

The CDR3 nucleotides are TGTGCCAGCTCCCGAAAGAGGACTAGCGGGGCTCGATTTAGCTCCTACAATGAGCAGTTCTTC. It yields the protein CASSRKRTSGARFSSYNEQFF. The chain uses TRBV4-2 and TRBJ2-1; TRBD2 matches 12 bases. CDR3 length: 21 amino acids. Germline V gene sequence: CDR1 LGHNA, CDR2 YNFKEQ. V lost 8 bases, J lost 0 bases, and 20 bases stayed unmatched.